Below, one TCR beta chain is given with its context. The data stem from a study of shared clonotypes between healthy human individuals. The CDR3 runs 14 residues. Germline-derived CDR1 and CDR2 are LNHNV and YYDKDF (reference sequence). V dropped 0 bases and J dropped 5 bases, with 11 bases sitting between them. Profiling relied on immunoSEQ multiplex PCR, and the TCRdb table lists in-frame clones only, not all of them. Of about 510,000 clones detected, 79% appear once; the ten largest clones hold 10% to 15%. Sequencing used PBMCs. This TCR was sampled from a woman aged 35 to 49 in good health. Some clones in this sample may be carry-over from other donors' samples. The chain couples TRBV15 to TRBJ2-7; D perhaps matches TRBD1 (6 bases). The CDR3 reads CATSREIGTNEQYF. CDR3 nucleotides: TGTGCCACCAGCAGAGAGATTGGGACAAACGAGCAGTACTTC.